A selection of T cell receptor beta chains follows, all from one sample in a study of blood T cell repertoires in COVID-19. Data came from immunoSEQ multiplex PCR; TCRdb stores just in-frame clones and leaves some out. The sample has 85,000 to 130,000 clones, around 87% seen once. Sequences were obtained from peripheral blood. The receptors come from a man aged 45 to 65 with acute or convalescent COVID-19. Both conserved end residues are part of each CDR3. A D gene is named only where the DNA matches it firmly. Expanded clones get a size class; other rows say once, few or many, or leave the size out.

J gene | D gene | V gene | clone size | CDR3 protein | CDR3 DNA
TRBJ2-1 | NA | TRBV7-9 | NA | CAIPLYYNEQFF | TGTGCCATCCCCCTATACTACAATGAGCAGTTCTTC
TRBJ1-1 | NA | TRBV15 | NA | CATSQDLNTEAFF | TGTGCCACCAGTCAAGACTTGAACACTGAAGCTTTCTTT
TRBJ2-3 | NA | TRBV9 | NA | CASSVATQPHTQYF | TGTGCCAGCAGCGTAGCTACCCAACCCCATACGCAGTATTTT
TRBJ2-5 | NA | TRBV21-1 | NA | CASSKNWGEETQYF | TGTGCCAGCAGCAAAAATTGGGGGGAAGAGACCCAGTACTTC
TRBJ2-1 | TRBD2 | TRBV5-4 | NA | CASSLGTSVYNEQFF | TGTGCCAGCAGCTTGGGTACTAGCGTGTACAATGAGCAGTTCTTC
TRBJ2-2 | NA | TRBV6-1 | NA | CASSDLVGSGELFF | TGTGCCAGCAGTGACCTAGTAGGTTCCGGGGAGCTGTTTTTT
TRBJ2-2 | TRBD1 | TRBV9 | NA | CASSDGPGQGLNTGELFF | TGTGCCAGCAGCGATGGACCCGGACAGGGACTGAACACCGGGGAGCTGTTTTTT
TRBJ2-7 | NA | TRBV7-2 | NA | CASSEQGGDSYEQYF | TGTGCCAGCAGCGAACAGGGAGGGGACTCCTACGAGCAGTACTTC
TRBJ1-1 | NA | TRBV5-1 | NA | CASSLGGMNTEAFF | TGCGCCAGCAGCTTGGGGGGCATGAACACTGAAGCTTTCTTT
TRBJ2-5 | TRBD2 | TRBV2 | NA | CASSEAPAGVSETQYF | TGTGCCAGCAGTGAAGCCCCAGCGGGAGTCAGCGAGACCCAGTACTTC
TRBJ2-3 | NA | TRBV20-1 | NA | CSASRRGESSDTQYF | TGCAGTGCTAGTAGGAGGGGTGAGAGCTCTGATACGCAGTATTTT
TRBJ1-4 | NA | TRBV11-3 | NA | CASSLDVDKTNEKLFF | TGTGCCAGCAGCTTAGATGTTGACAAAACTAATGAAAAACTGTTTTTT
TRBJ2-1 | TRBD1 | TRBV3-1/TRBV3-2 | NA | CASSQDTGANYNEQFF | TGTGCCAGCAGCCAAGATACAGGGGCGAACTACAATGAGCAGTTCTTC
TRBJ2-2 | NA | TRBV5-1 | NA | CASSLDEWERRTGELFF | TGCGCCAGCAGCTTGGATGAGTGGGAGCGTAGGACCGGGGAGCTGTTTTTT
TRBJ2-1 | TRBD2 | TRBV19 | NA | CASSIGSGSSRDEQFF | TGTGCCAGTAGTATTGGTAGCGGGAGCTCACGGGATGAGCAGTTCTTC
TRBJ2-7 | TRBD2 | TRBV5-1 | NA | CASSIEASGREQYF | TGCGCCAGCAGCATTGAGGCTAGCGGGAGAGAGCAGTACTTC
TRBJ2-7 | TRBD2 | TRBV27 | NA | CASRSLLAAAYEQYF | TGTGCCAGCAGATCGCTTCTAGCGGCCGCCTACGAGCAGTACTTC
TRBJ2-7 | TRBD1 | TRBV4-1 | NA | CASSPNPGQFPHEQYF | TGCGCCAGCAGCCCAAACCCGGGACAGTTCCCCCACGAGCAGTACTTC
TRBJ2-5 | NA | TRBV11-2 | NA | CASSSLATETQYF | TGTGCCAGCAGCTCCCTAGCGACAGAGACCCAGTACTTC
TRBJ2-1 | NA | TRBV27 | NA | CASSLGFLGGEQFF | TGTGCCAGCAGTTTAGGTTTTCTAGGGGGTGAGCAGTTCTTC
TRBJ2-2 | TRBD2 | TRBV7-9 | NA | CASSLGGTGELFF | TGTGCCAGCAGCTTGGGAGGGACCGGGGAGCTGTTTTTT
TRBJ1-2 | TRBD1 | TRBV30 | NA | CAWTGQAYYGYTF | TGTGCCTGGACGGGACAGGCCTACTATGGCTACACCTTC
TRBJ2-1 | TRBD2 | TRBV11-2 | NA | CASSSSGRALSEQFF | TGTGCCAGCAGCTCCAGCGGGAGGGCCCTAAGTGAGCAGTTCTTC
TRBJ2-7 | TRBD2 | TRBV29-1 | NA | CSAGLASGYEQYF | TGCAGCGCCGGACTAGCTAGCGGTTACGAGCAGTACTTC
TRBJ2-5 | TRBD2 | TRBV3-1/TRBV3-2 | NA | CASSHSGRVQETQYF | TGTGCCAGCAGCCATAGCGGGAGAGTCCAAGAGACCCAGTACTTC
TRBJ2-1 | NA | TRBV9 | NA | CASSVDRGSRAYNEQFF | TGTGCCAGCAGCGTAGATCGAGGGAGTAGGGCCTACAATGAGCAGTTCTTC
TRBJ2-1 | TRBD2 | TRBV2 | NA | CASSPGGLAGYNEQFF | TGTGCCAGCAGTCCCGGCGGGCTAGCGGGATACAATGAGCAGTTCTTC
TRBJ1-6 | NA | TRBV28 | NA | CASSSVGGRDSPLHF | TGTGCCAGCAGTTCCGTCGGGGGAAGGGATTCACCCCTCCACTTT
TRBJ2-1 | NA | TRBV19 | NA | CASTRRGNRENNEQFF | TGTGCCAGTACCCGAAGGGGAAATCGGGAGAACAATGAGCAGTTCTTC
TRBJ2-1 | TRBD1 | TRBV7-9 | NA | CASSLTGTGRNEQFF | TGTGCCAGCAGCTTAACGGGGACAGGGAGGAATGAGCAGTTCTTC
TRBJ2-3 | NA | TRBV2 | once | CASSVDISDTQYF | TGTGCCAGCAGTGTGGACATCTCTGATACGCAGTATTTT
TRBJ2-7 | NA | TRBV28 | NA | CASSSQWYEQYF | TGTGCCAGCAGTTCTCAGTGGTACGAGCAGTACTTC
TRBJ2-7 | TRBD2 | TRBV7-9 | NA | CASSLVLAGGEQYF | TGTGCCAGCAGCTTAGTGCTAGCGGGAGGAGAGCAGTACTTC
TRBJ2-5 | NA | TRBV2 | once | CASRGGGETQYF | TGTGCCAGCAGGGGGGGAGGAGAGACCCAGTACTTC
TRBJ1-5 | NA | TRBV12-2 | NA | CASRHLTGCNQPQHF | TGTGCAAGTCGCCACCTCACAGGTTGCAATCAGCCCCAGCATTTT
TRBJ2-1 | NA | TRBV24-1 | NA | CATSDLGGSSYNEQFF | TGTGCCACCAGTGATTTGGGGGGGAGCTCCTACAATGAGCAGTTCTTC
TRBJ2-1 | NA | TRBV9 | once | CASSVRGDSGYNEQFF | TGTGCCAGCAGCGTAAGGGGGGACAGCGGATACAATGAGCAGTTCTTC
TRBJ2-7 | NA | TRBV29-1 | once | CSAKGQQGYEQYF | TGCAGCGCAAAAGGCCAGCAGGGCTACGAGCAGTACTTC
TRBJ2-7 | TRBD2 | TRBV5-1 | NA | CASSLTSGRPEQYF | TGCGCCAGCAGCTTGACTAGCGGGAGACCCGAGCAGTACTTC
TRBJ2-7 | NA | TRBV12-3/TRBV12-4 | once | CASRQHVGEQYF | TGTGCCAGCAGGCAACATGTTGGCGAGCAGTACTTC
TRBJ1-5 | TRBD1 | TRBV7-2 | NA | CASSKRQGAQPQHF | TGTGCCAGCAGCAAGAGACAGGGGGCGCAGCCCCAGCATTTT
TRBJ2-3 | TRBD2 | TRBV11-2 | NA | CASSPLAGGLDTQYF | TGTGCCAGCAGCCCACTAGCGGGAGGTTTAGATACGCAGTATTTT
TRBJ1-2 | TRBD1 | TRBV4-1 | NA | CASSLLRDSRGYTF | TGCGCCAGCAGCCTCCTCCGGGACAGTCGTGGCTACACCTTC
TRBJ2-7 | NA | TRBV28 | NA | CASSSDYEQYF | TGTGCCAGCAGTTCAGACTACGAGCAGTACTTC
TRBJ2-1 | NA | TRBV10-3 | NA | CAISETNEQFF | TGTGCCATCAGTGAAACAAATGAGCAGTTCTTC
TRBJ2-2 | TRBD2 | TRBV7-2 | NA | CASSLVGLATGELFF | TGTGCCAGCAGCTTAGTGGGACTAGCGACCGGGGAGCTGTTTTTT
TRBJ2-2 | NA | TRBV18 | NA | CASSPRTGNTGELFF | TGTGCCAGCTCACCACGAACAGGGAACACCGGGGAGCTGTTTTTT
TRBJ2-1 | TRBD2 | TRBV9 | once | CASSSGLAGVNEQFF | TGTGCCAGCAGTTCCGGACTAGCGGGAGTGAATGAGCAGTTCTTC
TRBJ1-1 | TRBD1 | TRBV29-1 | NA | CSVRQGHDTEAFF | TGCAGCGTGAGACAGGGCCATGACACTGAAGCTTTCTTT
TRBJ2-1 | TRBD1 | TRBV28 | NA | CASSLGDRYYNEQFF | TGTGCCAGCAGTTTAGGGGACAGGTATTACAATGAGCAGTTCTTC
TRBJ1-2 | NA | TRBV19 | NA | CASSIGAGEHYGYTF | TGTGCCAGTAGTATTGGGGCAGGGGAACACTATGGCTACACCTTC
TRBJ2-1 | TRBD1 | TRBV7-9 | NA | CASSYGQGAHNEQFF | TGTGCCAGCAGCTACGGACAGGGGGCCCACAATGAGCAGTTCTTC
TRBJ1-1 | TRBD1 | TRBV27 | NA | CASSSTGGAAFF | TGTGCCAGCAGTTCGACAGGGGGTGCAGCTTTCTTT
TRBJ1-2 | NA | TRBV2 | once | CASGRVGYGYTF | TGTGCCAGCGGGCGGGTCGGCTATGGCTACACCTTC
TRBJ2-5 | NA | TRBV5-4 | NA | CASSTKQETQYF | TGTGCCAGCAGCACAAAGCAAGAGACCCAGTACTTC
TRBJ2-3 | NA | TRBV6-6 | NA | CASSPKTDTQYF | TGTGCCAGCAGTCCTAAGACAGATACGCAGTATTTT
TRBJ2-7 | TRBD1 | TRBV5-4 | NA | CASSLTAGGQITYEQYF | TGTGCCAGCAGCTTGACGGCAGGGGGCCAGATCACCTACGAGCAGTACTTC
TRBJ2-7 | NA | TRBV15 | NA | CATSRGSSYEQYF | TGTGCCACCTCGCGGGGTAGCTCCTACGAGCAGTACTTC
TRBJ1-3 | NA | TRBV27 | NA | CASSLAGPGNTIYF | TGTGCCAGCAGTTTGGCAGGGCCGGGAAACACCATATATTTT